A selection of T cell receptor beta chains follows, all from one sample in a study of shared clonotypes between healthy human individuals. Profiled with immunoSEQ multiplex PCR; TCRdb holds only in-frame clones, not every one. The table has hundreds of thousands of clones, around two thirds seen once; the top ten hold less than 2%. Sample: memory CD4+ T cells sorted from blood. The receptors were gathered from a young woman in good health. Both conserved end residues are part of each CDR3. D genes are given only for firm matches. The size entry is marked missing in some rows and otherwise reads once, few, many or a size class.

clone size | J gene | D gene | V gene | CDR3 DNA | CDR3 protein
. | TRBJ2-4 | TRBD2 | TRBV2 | TGTGCCAGCAGTGGGAGCGGGATAAAAAACATTCAGTACTTC | CASSGSGIKNIQYF
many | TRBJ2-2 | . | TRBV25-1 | TGTGCCAGCAGTGAAACGACAGCGAACACCGGGGAGCTGTTTTTT | CASSETTANTGELFF
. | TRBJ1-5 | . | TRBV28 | TGTGCCAGCCTCCGGAGCAATCAGCCCCAGCATTTT | CASLRSNQPQHF
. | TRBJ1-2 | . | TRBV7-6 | TGTGCCAGCAGCTTAGGGCTTGGGGGCTACACCTTC | CASSLGLGGYTF
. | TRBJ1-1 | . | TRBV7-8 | TGTGCCAGCAGCTCGGTTACAGGGAACACTGAAGCTTTCTTT | CASSSVTGNTEAFF
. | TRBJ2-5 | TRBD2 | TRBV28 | TGTGCCAGCAGTTGGGTCCCAGCGGGAGGGCGGGTGACCCAGTACTTC | CASSWVPAGGRVTQYF
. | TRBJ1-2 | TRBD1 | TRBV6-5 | TGTGCCAGCACCGGACAGGGCGGTCACTATGGCTACACCTTC | CASTGQGGHYGYTF
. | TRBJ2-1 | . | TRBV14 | TGTGCCAGCAGCCAAGATGCAGTGTATGAGCAGTTCTTC | CASSQDAVYEQFF
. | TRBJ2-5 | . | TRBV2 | TGTGCCAGCAGGGAGAGACAGGGCGGGGGAGCCCAGTACTTC | CASRERQGGGAQYF
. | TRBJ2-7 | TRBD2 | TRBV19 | TGTGCCAGTAGCGCACCCGGGACTAGCGGGAGGTTCTCGGGCGAGCAGTACTTC | CASSAPGTSGRFSGEQYF
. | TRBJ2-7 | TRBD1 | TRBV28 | TGTGCCAGCAGTCCCAAATTGGGTGGGCACAGGGGCTACGAGCAGTACTTC | CASSPKLGGHRGYEQYF
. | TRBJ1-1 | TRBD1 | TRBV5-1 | TGCGCCAGCAGCGCTATCGGGACAGGGGTCAGGAACACTGAAGCTTTCTTT | CASSAIGTGVRNTEAFF
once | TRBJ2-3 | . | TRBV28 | TGTGCCAGCAGTTTATCGGGACCCCGATTGGATACGCAGTATTTT | CASSLSGPRLDTQYF
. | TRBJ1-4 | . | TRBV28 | TGTGCCAGCACCGCTCATGATGGCGGAAAACTGTTTTTT | CASTAHDGGKLFF
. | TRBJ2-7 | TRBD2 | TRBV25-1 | TGTGCCAGCAGTGAACCGACTAGCGGGAGGTCCGAGCAGTACTTC | CASSEPTSGRSEQYF
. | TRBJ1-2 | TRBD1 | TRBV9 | TGTGCCAGCAGCGAGGGAGGGACAGATCTCTCCTATGGCTACACCTTC | CASSEGGTDLSYGYTF
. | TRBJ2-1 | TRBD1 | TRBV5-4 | TGTGCCAGCAGCCATGGACAGGGGAACAATGAGCAGTTCTTC | CASSHGQGNNEQFF
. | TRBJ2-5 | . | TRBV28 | TGTGCCAGCAGCTTACAGGGTCTGGAGACCCAGTACTTC | CASSLQGLETQYF
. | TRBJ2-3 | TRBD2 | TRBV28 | TGTGCCAGCAGCGGGGGATCAGCGGGAGACACAGATACGCAGTATTTT | CASSGGSAGDTDTQYF
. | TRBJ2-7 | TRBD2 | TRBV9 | TGTGCCAGCAGCGTAGAGTTCCTAGCGGGTAGTTACGAGCAGTACTTC | CASSVEFLAGSYEQYF
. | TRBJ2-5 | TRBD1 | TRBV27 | TGTGCCAGCATGAGAAACAGGGGAGACCAAGAGACCCAGTACTTC | CASMRNRGDQETQYF
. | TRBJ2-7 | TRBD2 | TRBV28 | TGTGCCACCCGCGGGCGGCTAACTAGCGGAAGCTCCTACGAGCAGTACTTC | CATRGRLTSGSSYEQYF
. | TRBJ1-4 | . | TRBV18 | TGTGCCAGCTCACCGCATCCCCCTGCAACTAATGAAAAACTGTTTTTT | CASSPHPPATNEKLFF
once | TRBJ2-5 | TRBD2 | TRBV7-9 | TGTGCCAGCAGCTTAGTACTAGCGGGAGTTTTCGGGCAAGAGACCCAGTACTTC | CASSLVLAGVFGQETQYF
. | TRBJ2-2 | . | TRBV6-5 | TGTGCCAGCAGTAAGAGGGCAGCTAACACCGGGGAGCTGTTTTTT | CASSKRAANTGELFF
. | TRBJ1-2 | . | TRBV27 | TGTGCCAAAGAGAAACGGGGGGGCTATGGCTACACCTTC | CAKEKRGGYGYTF
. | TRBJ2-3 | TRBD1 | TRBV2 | TGTGCCAGCAGTGTGGACAGGGTTGGAGATACGCAGTATTTT | CASSVDRVGDTQYF
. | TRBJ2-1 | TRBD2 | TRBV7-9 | TGTGCCAGCAGCCCGAAGGCGACTAGCGGTAGCTCCTACAATGAGCAGTTCTTC | CASSPKATSGSSYNEQFF
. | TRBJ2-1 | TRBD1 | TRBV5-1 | TGCGCCAGCAGGCTGGGGACAGGGTTCGATGAGCAGTTCTTC | CASRLGTGFDEQFF
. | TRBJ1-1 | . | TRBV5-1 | TGCGCCAGCAGCCATGGGACGATGGGGGTGAACACTGAAGCTTTCTTT | CASSHGTMGVNTEAFF
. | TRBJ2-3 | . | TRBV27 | TGTGCCAGCAGTTTGAGTAGCAACACAGATACGCAGTATTTT | CASSLSSNTDTQYF
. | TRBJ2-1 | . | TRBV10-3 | TGTGCCATCAAGGCGGGCTCCTACAATGAGCAGTTCTTC | CAIKAGSYNEQFF
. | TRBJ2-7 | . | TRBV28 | TGTGCCAGCAGGTCTCCCGACGGTTCCTACGAGCAGTACTTC | CASRSPDGSYEQYF
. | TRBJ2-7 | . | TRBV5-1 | TGCGCCTCCCGAATGGGGGATTCCTACGAGCAGTACTTC | CASRMGDSYEQYF
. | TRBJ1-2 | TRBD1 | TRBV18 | TGTGCCAGCTCACCCGGGACAGGGATGGACTATGGCTACACCTTC | CASSPGTGMDYGYTF
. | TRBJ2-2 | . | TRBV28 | TGTGCCAGCATGTTCAGTTTGGACACCGGGGAGCTGTTTTTT | CASMFSLDTGELFF
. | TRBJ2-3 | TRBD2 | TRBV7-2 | TGTGCCAGCAGCTTAGGACTAGCTGGAGGCACAGATACGCAGTATTTT | CASSLGLAGGTDTQYF
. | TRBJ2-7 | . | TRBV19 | TGTGCCAGTAGTATAGAGGGTAGCGGTTCCGCCTACGAGCAGTACTTC | CASSIEGSGSAYEQYF